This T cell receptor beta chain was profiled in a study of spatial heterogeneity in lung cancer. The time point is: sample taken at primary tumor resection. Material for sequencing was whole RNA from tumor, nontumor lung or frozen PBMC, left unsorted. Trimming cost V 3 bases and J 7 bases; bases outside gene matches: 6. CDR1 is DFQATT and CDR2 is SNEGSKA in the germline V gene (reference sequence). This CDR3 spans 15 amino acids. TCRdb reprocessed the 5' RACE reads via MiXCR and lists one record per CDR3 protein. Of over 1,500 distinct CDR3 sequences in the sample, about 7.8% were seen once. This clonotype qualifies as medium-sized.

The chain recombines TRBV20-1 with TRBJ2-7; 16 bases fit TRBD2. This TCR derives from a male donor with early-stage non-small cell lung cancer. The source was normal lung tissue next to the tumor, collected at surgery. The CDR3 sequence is CSASTPGLAGGEQYF. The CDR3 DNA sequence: TGCAGTGCTAGCACACCGGGACTAGCGGGAGGGGAGCAGTACTTC.